Listed here are 21 T cell receptor beta chains from one sample, sequenced in a study of long-term antiretroviral therapy in people with HIV. The assay used was immunoSEQ (version v3.0), run at survey level. Generated by immunoSEQ multiplex PCR, the TCRdb table keeps only in-frame clones and is missing some. The data contain tens of thousands of clones, nearly 95% of them singletons. Sample: unsorted PBMCs, taken 3.7 years after starting antiretroviral therapy. These receptors were collected from a woman between 45 and 65 years old with HIV.

The chain uses TRBV5-6 and TRBJ1-4, with D perhaps TRBD1 (6 bases). Trimming removed 1 base from V and 8 bases from J, with 12 bases in between. Germline V lookup: CDR1 SGHDT, CDR2 YYEEEE. This CDR3 comprises 14 residues. The CDR3 region has the DNA TGTGCCAGCAGCTTGACAGGGAGCGACGAAAAACTGTTTTTT. Its translation: CASSLTGSDEKLFF.

This clone was observed a few times. V and J are TRBV30 and TRBJ1-1; D remains ambiguous. CDR1 and CDR2 from the germline V gene are GTSNPN and SVGIG (reference sequence). The CDR3 is 11 amino acids. Trimming left V 6 bases short and J 1 base short, with 6 bases between. The CDR3 loop is CACEENTEAFF. The CDR3 bases are TGTGCCTGCGAAGAGAACACTGAAGCTTTCTTT.

This chain connects TRBV5-8 to TRBJ1-2, with D hard to call. The germline gives CDR1 SGHTS, CDR2 YDEGEE. The V end lost 0 bases, the J end lost 7 bases, and 19 bases lay between the germline ends. CDR3 length: 16 amino acids. The DNA of the CDR3 is TGTGCCAGCAGCTTGGAGGGTTCAGCTGCTAATGGTGGCTACACCTTC. This codes for CASSLEGSAANGGYTF.

The chain joins TRBV4-1 to TRBJ1-2; D is unresolved. Per the germline V gene, CDR1 is MGHRA and CDR2 is YSYEKL. Trimming removed 3 bases from V and 4 bases from J, with 18 bases in between. The CDR3 is 16 amino acids. The CDR3 region has the DNA TGCGCCAGCAGCCAGGTCGTGCAGCGGAGAACCTATGGCTACACCTTC. Translating it yields CASSQVVQRRTYGYTF.

This chain connects TRBV6-6 to TRBJ2-7; 15 bases align to TRBD2. Trimming removed 5 bases from V and 6 bases from J; junction bases left unmatched: 5. Germline V gives CDR1 MNHNY, CDR2 SVGAGI (reference sequence). The CDR3 runs to 15 residues. The CDR3 bases are TGTGCCAGCAGTCCCCGGACTAGCGGGGGGGCCGAGCAGTACTTC. Encoded protein: CASSPRTSGGAEQYF.

The chain links TRBV20-1 to TRBJ1-2; D is ambiguous. V was clipped by 8 bases and J by 8 bases, with 9 bases between them. CDR1 and CDR2 (germline): DFQATT, SNEGSKA (reference sequence). The CDR3 has 9 amino acids. The CDR3 DNA is TGCAGTAATTTAAAGGGCTACACCTTC. Protein sequence: CSNLKGYTF.

The V and J genes are TRBV6-1 and TRBJ2-2; D unresolved. This CDR3 comprises 14 residues. The V gene lost 3 bases and the J gene lost 4 bases, with 9 bases spanning the gap. The germline V gene encodes CDR1 MNHNS and CDR2 SASEGT. The CDR3 DNA reads TGTGCCAGCAGTGAGTTCCAGTTCACCGGGGAGCTGTTTTTT. This gives the protein CASSEFQFTGELFF.

The V and J genes are TRBV7-2 and TRBJ2-3; 7 positions agree with TRBD1. The V segment lost 5 bases and the J segment 0 bases; nucleotides outside the gene matches: 14. The CDR3 runs 18 residues. Germline-derived CDR1 and CDR2 are SGHTA and FQGNSA. The CDR3: CASSNRGVRASSTDTQYF. CDR3 bases: TGTGCCAGCAGCAACAGGGGAGTACGCGCCTCTAGCACAGATACGCAGTATTTT.

The chain uses TRBV30 and TRBJ1-1; D is perhaps TRBD1 (5 bases). From germline, CDR1 is GTSNPN and CDR2 SVGIG (reference sequence). Trimming stripped 4 bases from V and 7 bases from J, with 13 bases between. The CDR3 has 12 residues. For the CDR3, the DNA is TGTGCCTGGACAGGGAAGCCAAGTGAAGCTTTCTTT. Its translation: CAWTGKPSEAFF.

V is TRBV4-1 and J is TRBJ1-6; no clear D. Germline CDR1 MGHRA, CDR2 YSYEKL. Trimming pared 4 bases from V and 5 bases from J, leaving 12 bases between. The CDR3 runs to 15 residues. CDR3 sequence: CASSLQRANNSPLHF. The CDR3 DNA sequence: TGCGCCAGCAGCCTCCAAAGGGCTAATAATTCACCCCTCCACTTT.

This clone was observed once. V gene TRBV5-5 combines with J gene TRBJ2-5; a weak D match, TRBD1 (5 bases). The CDR3 sequence is 14 residues long. CDR1 and CDR2 from the germline V gene are SGHKS and YYEKEE (reference sequence). Deletions cut 1 base from V and 1 base from J, with 8 bases between. CDR3 sequence: CASSLTTAQETQYF. DNA of the CDR3: TGTGCCAGCAGCTTGACGACAGCCCAAGAGACCCAGTACTTC.

The chain couples TRBV5-6 to TRBJ2-7; 10 bases match TRBD1. Germline V lookup: CDR1 SGHDT, CDR2 YYEEEE. After removal of 2 bases from V and 2 bases from J, the junction contained 4 bases not matched to a gene. The CDR3 length is 15 residues. Written as DNA, the CDR3 is TGTGCCAGCAGCTTCCTGACAGGGGGCACCTACGAGCAGTACTTC. It encodes CASSFLTGGTYEQYF.

With regard to this clone: The junction does not match germline at one end; this may be a read error. The chain is built from TRBV10-3 and TRBJ2-7; D is perhaps TRBD1 or TRBD2 (6 bases each). CDR1 and CDR2 (germline): ENHRY, SYGVKD. The CDR3 contains 12 residues. The CDR3 DNA reads as TGTGCCATCCGTGAGGGGGGATACGAGCAGTACTTC. Protein: CAIREGGYEQYF.

V is TRBV13 and J is TRBJ2-5; unclear D gene. The V and J ends lost 2 bases and 7 bases respectively, with 11 bases between them. The CDR3 runs to 13 residues. Per germline, CDR1 PRHDT and CDR2 FYEKMQ (reference sequence). This CDR3 is CASSLRGSGTQYF. CDR3 DNA sequence: TGTGCCAGCAGCTTACGAGGTTCCGGGACCCAGTACTTC.

The V and J genes are TRBV5-6 and TRBJ1-5; D is unclear. Looked up from germline, CDR1 is SGHDT and CDR2 is YYEEEE. V lost 0 bases, J lost 4 bases, and 14 bases lay in between. The CDR3 sequence is 16 residues long. DNA of the CDR3: TGTGCCAGCAGCTTGGCAGACACCAAATGGAATCAGCCCCAGCATTTT. This translates into CASSLADTKWNQPQHF.

This chain joins TRBV5-1 and TRBJ2-1; D is possibly TRBD1 or TRBD2 (5 bases each). Germline values: CDR1 SGHRS, CDR2 YFSETQ. CDR3 length: 15 amino acids. The germline V and J ends were trimmed by 0 bases and 7 bases, with 14 bases remaining between them. CDR3 sequence: CASSLVLGEGNEQFF. The CDR3 DNA follows: TGCGCCAGCAGCTTGGTTCTGGGGGAAGGTAATGAGCAGTTCTTC.

The chain has TRBV10-1 and TRBJ2-1; 9 bases fit TRBD2. The V segment lost 1 base and the J segment 7 bases; nucleotides outside the gene matches: 5. CDR1 is WNHNN, CDR2 SYGVQD, per germline (reference sequence). CDR3 size: 15 residues. The chain's CDR3 is CASSEFLAGRNEQFF. The CDR3 DNA sequence: TGCGCCAGCAGTGAGTTCCTAGCGGGGCGAAATGAGCAGTTCTTC.

This clone occurred once. V is TRBV4-1 and J is TRBJ2-2, with D perhaps matching TRBD2 (5 bases). Germline loops: CDR1 MGHRA, CDR2 YSYEKL. The CDR3 runs to 18 residues. V lost 4 bases and J lost 2, with 20 bases in between. The CDR3 spells CASSPGIFRQRNTGELFF. The CDR3 region has the DNA TGCGCCAGCAGCCCGGGAATCTTTCGGCAGAGAAACACCGGGGAGCTGTTTTTT.

Here the CDR3 reads CASSYSGGADTEAFF. The CDR3 DNA reads as TGTGCCAGCAGTTACTCTGGGGGGGCCGACACTGAAGCTTTCTTT. The chain couples TRBV6-5 to TRBJ1-1, with TRBD1 as a possible D gene (6 bases). CDR3 length: 15 residues. V lost 0 bases to trimming and J lost 3 bases, with 11 bases between them. The germline gives CDR1 MNHEY, CDR2 SVGAGI.

This clone was seen just once. The chain is built from TRBV5-4 and TRBJ2-5; the match to TRBD2 covers 12 bases. Germline V gene data show CDR1 as SGHNT and CDR2 as YYREEE (reference sequence). The junction had 2 bases not matched to a gene; V was cut back by 4 bases and J by 4 bases. This CDR3 is built from 14 residues. The CDR3 reads CASSQGLAGETQYF. In nucleotides, the CDR3 is TGTGCCAGCAGCCAGGGACTAGCGGGAGAGACCCAGTACTTC.

This clone was counted a single time. This chain joins TRBV2 and TRBJ2-3, with D hard to call. The length of the CDR3 is 13 residues. Germline values: CDR1 SNHLY, CDR2 FYNNEI. V lost 4 bases to trimming and J lost 8 bases, with 13 bases between them. The CDR3 region is CASSASNGGTQYF. The CDR3 region has the DNA TGTGCCAGCAGTGCGAGTAACGGCGGTACGCAGTATTTT. Full variable domain (missing parts from reference TRBV2 and TRBJ2-3): EPEVTQTPSHQVTQMGQEVILRCVPISNHLYFYWYRQILGQKVEFLVSFYNNEISEKSEIFDDQFSVERPDGSNFTLKIRSTKLEDSAMYFCASSASNGGTQYFGPGTRLTVL.